This T cell receptor (beta chain) was recovered during a study of cytomegalovirus exposure and HLA in healthy donors. Overall study context: Out of about 190 million T cells, an earlier analysis found around 120 million unique TCR beta sequences in total.

Both 60 Vbeta primers and 13 Jbeta primers went into the PCR. Sequenced by immunoSEQ multiplex PCR; TCRdb stores in-frame clones only, minus some. This sample yields about 130,000 clones, of which roughly 77% are seen a single time; roughly 0.99% belongs to the top ten. V lost 0 bases and J 4 bases, leaving 4 bases between the germline ends. The CDR3 sequence is 13 residues long. Germline values: CDR1 LGHNA, CDR2 YSLEER. Worth noting for this clone: Its matching antigen is unknown.

Study results and limitations: Highest at DRB1 and lowest at HLA-C, TCR association rates differed among HLA loci in a later analysis. Several top significant clusters appeared, in a later analysis, to be linked to common viral pathogens. Presence/absence analyses assumed roughly uniform sequencing depth across donors, which may not hold.

The sample consisted of PBMCs. This rearrangement joins TRBV4-3 to TRBJ1-5; D is unclear. This TCR derives from a woman between 25 and 40 years old in good health and CMV-seronegative. In DNA form, the CDR3 reads TGCGCCAGCAGCCAAGACAGAAATCAGCCCCAGCATTTT. The encoded protein is CASSQDRNQPQHF.